This TCR beta chain was observed in a study of blood T cell repertoires in COVID-19. Study-wide background: From T cells, B-cell-depleted T cells, or PBMCs came the material, which was cDNA or gDNA.

Sequencing was performed with immunoSEQ multiplex PCR; in TCRdb, only in-frame clones are kept and a portion is missing. Found here are over 250,000 clones, approximately 85% of them singletons; the top ten hold 11%. The length of the CDR3 is 16 residues. Germline V gene data show CDR1 as LNHDA and CDR2 as SQIVND (reference sequence). V lost 3 bases and J lost 2; bases outside the gene matches: 6. The chain links TRBV19 to TRBJ2-1; the match to TRBD1 covers 8 bases. The specimen was peripheral blood. This clonotype was obtained from a woman in her 70s with acute or convalescent COVID-19. This CDR3 is CASSISDRGAYNEQFF. CDR3 nucleotides: TGTGCCAGTAGTATCTCTGACAGGGGCGCCTACAATGAGCAGTTCTTC.